Following are 5 T cell receptor beta chains from one sample sequenced in a study of neurological immune-mediated disorders. A single record per CDR3 protein comes from TCRdb applying MiXCR to the 5' RACE reads. The sample consists of 35,000 or so distinct CDR3 sequences, over 12% of them appearing once. Sequencing was performed on PBMCs. These TCRs come from a woman aged 50 to 60 with HTLV-1-associated myelopathy (HAM/TSP).

The sample holds a few counts of this clonotype. V usage is TRBV29-1 and J usage is TRBJ2-3; 8 bases fit TRBD2. CDR1 and CDR2 (germline): SQVTM, ANQGSEA. The CDR3 runs to 15 residues. After removal of 4 bases from V and 1 base from J, the junction contained 7 bases not matched to a gene. CDR3: CSVAGGMVGTDTQYF. In nucleotides, the CDR3 is TGCAGCGTTGCGGGGGGGATGGTCGGCACAGATACGCAGTATTTT.

This clonotype was found many times. J is TRBJ2-1 and V is TRBV5-5, with 7 positions matching TRBD2. The CDR3 has 15 residues. V was clipped by 0 bases and J by 3 bases; unmatched bases: 3. Germline V CDR1 and CDR2: SGHKS, YYEKEE (reference sequence). For the CDR3, the DNA is TGTGCCAGCAGCTTGGTGGGGGGGAACTACAATGAGCAGTTCTTC. Translating gives CASSLVGGNYNEQFF.

This clonotype was recorded at least ten times. The chain couples TRBV5-1 to TRBJ1-4; TRBD1 is a possible D gene (6 bases). This CDR3 is built from 14 residues. Germline assignment: CDR1 SGHRS and CDR2 YFSETQ. V was pared by 0 bases and J by 8 bases, with 11 bases between. The CDR3 DNA sequence: TGCGCCAGCAGCTTGGATCAGGGGAGGGAAAAACTGTTTTTT. Translating it yields CASSLDQGREKLFF.

Remarks on this clonotype: A read error may be the cause here, since a much bigger clone is one base away. J is TRBJ2-6 and V is TRBV19; D is unresolved. The CDR3 runs 15 residues. Trimming pared 0 bases from V and 3 bases from J, leaving 6 bases between. CDR1 is LNHDA, CDR2 SQIVND, per germline (reference sequence). Here the CDR3 DNA reads TGTGCCAGTAGTATAGAGGGGTATGGGGCCAACGTCCTGACTTTC. It codes for CASSIEGYGANVLTF.

Within the sample, this clonotype is medium-sized. The chain employs TRBV20-1 and TRBJ2-4, with D possibly matching TRBD1 (5 bases). CDR1 and CDR2 (germline): DFQATT, SNEGSKA (reference sequence). CDR3 size: 15 residues. V lost 0 bases, J lost 1 base, and 10 bases lay in between. The CDR3: CSARDLHRAKNIQYF. In nucleotides, the CDR3 is TGCAGTGCTAGAGATCTGCACAGGGCCAAAAACATTCAGTACTTC.